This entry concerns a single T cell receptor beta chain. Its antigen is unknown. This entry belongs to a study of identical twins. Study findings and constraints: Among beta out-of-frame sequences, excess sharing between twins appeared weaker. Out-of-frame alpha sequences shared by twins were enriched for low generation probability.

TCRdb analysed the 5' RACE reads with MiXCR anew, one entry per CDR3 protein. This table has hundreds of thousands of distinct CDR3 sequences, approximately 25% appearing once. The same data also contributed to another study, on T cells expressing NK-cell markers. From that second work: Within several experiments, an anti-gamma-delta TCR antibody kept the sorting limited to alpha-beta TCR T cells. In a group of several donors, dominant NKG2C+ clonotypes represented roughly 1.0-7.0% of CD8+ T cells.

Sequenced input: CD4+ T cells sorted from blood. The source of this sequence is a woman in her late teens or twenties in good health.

The CDR3 region is CASSLFNNEQFF. CDR3 coding DNA: TGTGCCAGCAGCTTATTTAACAATGAGCAGTTCTTC. The V gene is TRBV7-2, the J gene TRBJ2-1; D gene ambiguous. CDR3 size: 12 residues. Trimming cost V 2 bases and J 5 bases, with 4 bases left between them. CDR1 is SGHTA, CDR2 FQGNSA, per germline.